This TCR beta chain was sequenced during a study of CD8 T cells in Susac syndrome (dated by TCRdb to about 2019). Looking at the study overall: Whether CD8+ T cell activation and differentiation in Susac syndrome was antigen driven was tested using repertoire sequencing. The clonality of the CD8+ T cell repertoire was compared across about a dozen healthy donors, some 14 Susac syndrome patients and roughly 16 multiple sclerosis patients.

Results the study describes overall, beyond this receptor: The number of individuals in the TCR sequencing and HLA analysis was acknowledged as relatively small.

RNA was extracted using the RNeasy kit, and roughly 0.5 to 1 microgram was reverse transcribed with random hexamers. The immunoSEQ multiplex PCR assay, which covers 54 Vbeta and 13 Jbeta segments, was used to amplify TCR beta CDR3 regions. PCR amplification bias was corrected by using a synthetic template baseline for primer optimization and computational correction. Concerning the study's data processing: Reads were assigned to V, D and J genes according to IMGT and analyzed in immunoSEQ Analyzer, with only productive sequences retained. To calculate clonality, Shannon entropy was normalized by log2 of the number of productive unique sequences and then subtracted from one. Public and private clones were assessed among the 100 most prevalent clones of each patient and control. Susac-specific clones were defined as absent from healthy and MS cohorts, over a thousand published viral clones and other ImmuneACCESS disease sequences. TCRdb itself trimmed the public reads at Q25 with fastp, ran MiXCR and retained productive beta chains. All rows with the same CDR3 protein become a single entry with the most common DNA and genes. For this entry, the V and J calls and clone size follow TCRdb and not the study's own pipeline. The sample profile shows about 200,000 distinct CDR3 sequences; 80% to 95% of them were found once. The leading ten clones occupy less than 0.15% of the sample.

Turning to this clonotype: The specificity of this receptor is unknown. Base qualities are not at hand, and no much larger clone is one base apart.

CDR3 length: 14 amino acids, cysteine to phenylalanine. The read is trimmed to its CDR3 DNA, 42 bases read in frame from base 1. CDR1 and CDR2, looked up from the germline V gene, are LGHNT and FRNRAP. Trimming at the junction amounts to 3 bases on V and 6 bases on J, and the germline ends lie 12 bases apart. Peripheral blood CD8+ and CD4+ T cells from healthy donors, Susac syndrome patients and multiple sclerosis patients were profiled using high-throughput TCR beta sequencing. The multiple sclerosis controls were treatment-naive patients who had stable or active relapsing-remitting disease and met the revised McDonald criteria. CD8+ TEMRA cells were enriched by FACS, while bulk CD8+ and CD4+ T cells were purified by magnetic negative isolation. Blood was drawn into EDTA tubes, processed within 24 hours, and PBMCs were isolated by density gradient centrifugation. PBMCs intended for TCR sequencing were cryopreserved in liquid nitrogen and thawed later in a water bath at 37 degrees C. The sorted or isolated CD4+, CD8+ and CD8+ TEMRA cells reached a purity of at least 90%.

Rearrangement joined TRBV12-5 to TRBJ2-1, with TRBD2 as a weak D call on 6 bases. Input material: CD8+ T cells from PBMCs. The receptor was derived from a human donor with multiple sclerosis. The bases are TGTGCTAGTGGTTTACCCCAGGAGGGCAATGAGCAGTTCTTC. This codes for CASGLPQEGNEQFF.